The 2 T cell receptor beta chains in this list originate from one sample, sequenced in a study of Graves' ophthalmopathy and Graves' hyperthyroidism. Amplification of TCR beta CDR3 regions used RNA transcripts. The first-round RT-PCR employed HTBI primers together with the Qiagen OneStep RT-PCR kit. A multiplex PCR was then performed as the second round. MiXCR, run by TCRdb on the multiplex PCR reads, gives a single entry per CDR3 protein. The repertoire includes fewer than 600,000 distinct CDR3 sequences, 14% of them detected once, and approximately 9.8% sits in the top ten. The sample was blood. The receptors were sampled from a woman between 25 and 40 years old with Graves' ophthalmopathy.

The chain links TRBV5-1 to TRBJ1-2, with a weak D call TRBD1 (5 bases). Trimming pared 0 bases from V and 11 bases from J, leaving 17 bases between. The CDR3 totals 14 residues. Germline loops: CDR1 SGHRS, CDR2 YFSETQ. The CDR3 protein is CASSLATETARYTF. The CDR3 nucleotides are TGCGCCAGCAGCTTGGCGACTGAGACAGCGAGATACACCTTC.

In its sample, this clonotype was seen many times. The chain uses TRBV20-1 and TRBJ1-1; possibly TRBD1 for D (6 bases). There are 11 residues in the CDR3. Germline loops: CDR1 DFQATT, CDR2 SNEGSKA (reference sequence). CDR3 residues: CTLGGTSEAFF. DNA for the CDR3: TGCACCCTAGGGGGAACTTCTGAAGCTTTCTTT.